The clone carrying this T cell receptor beta chain was recorded many times. What it binds is unknown. Clinical symptoms, serum thyroxine and TRAb, thyroid ultrasound and orbital computed tomography together formed the diagnostic basis. From RNA transcripts, TCR beta CDR3 regions were amplified. Carried out on the TCR CDR3, a first-round RT-PCR used the HTBI primer set. TCRdb reanalysed the multiplex PCR reads using MiXCR and keeps one entry per CDR3 protein. The sample has approximately 520,000 distinct CDR3 sequences; around 20% are singletons. The data were taken from a study of T cells in Graves' hyperthyroidism and ophthalmopathy. General observations from the study: Blood also held most thyroid clonotypes expanded beyond 0.001. A median around 6 months before onset, the model predicted ophthalmopathy. Stable hyperthyroidism was told apart from ophthalmopathy by a model built on 13 V-J features.

Germline V gives CDR1 MNHEY, CDR2 SVGAGI. The CDR3 has 13 amino acids. V was cut by 3 bases and J by 4 bases, with 9 bases left in between. This receptor was obtained from a man younger than 35 with Graves' hyperthyroidism. The source material was blood. This sequence joins TRBV6-5 and TRBJ1-1; D not certain. The CDR3 loop is CASSYYSGTEAFF. CDR3 sequence (DNA): TGTGCCAGCAGTTATTACAGCGGCACTGAAGCTTTCTTT.